This T cell receptor (beta chain) was identified in a study of shared clonotypes between healthy human individuals. This clone was recorded once. CDR3 length: 11 residues. The V gene lost 3 bases and the J gene lost 11 bases, with 13 bases spanning the gap. CDR1 is DFQATT and CDR2 is SNEGSKA in the germline V gene (reference sequence). Measured with immunoSEQ multiplex PCR; TCRdb has only the in-frame clones, and not every one. In the table there are roughly 500,000 clones, 90% to 96% of which are singletons. The receptor was derived from a young woman in good health. The rearrangement links TRBV20-1 to TRBJ1-1, with D possibly being TRBD1 (6 bases). Sequenced sample: naive CD4+ T cells sorted from blood. Subset here: CD45RA+ positively selected. CDR3 region: CSASPGAGAFF. The CDR3 nucleotides are TGCAGTGCTAGTCCAGGGGCGGGGGCTTTCTTT.